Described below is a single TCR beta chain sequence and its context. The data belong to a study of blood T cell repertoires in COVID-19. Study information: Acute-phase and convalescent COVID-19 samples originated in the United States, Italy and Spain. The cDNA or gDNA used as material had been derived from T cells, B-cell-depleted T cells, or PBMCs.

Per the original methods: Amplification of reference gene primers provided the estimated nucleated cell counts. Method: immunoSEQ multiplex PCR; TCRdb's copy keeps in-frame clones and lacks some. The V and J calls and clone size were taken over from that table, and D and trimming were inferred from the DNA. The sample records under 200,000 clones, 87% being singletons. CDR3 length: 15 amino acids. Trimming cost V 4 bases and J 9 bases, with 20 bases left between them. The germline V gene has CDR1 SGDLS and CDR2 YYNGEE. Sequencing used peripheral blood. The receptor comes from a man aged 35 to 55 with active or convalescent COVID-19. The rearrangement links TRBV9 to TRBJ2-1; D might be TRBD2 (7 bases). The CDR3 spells CASSPRGGRVVEQFF. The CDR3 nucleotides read TGTGCCAGCAGCCCTAGGGGGGGTAGGGTGGTTGAGCAGTTCTTC.